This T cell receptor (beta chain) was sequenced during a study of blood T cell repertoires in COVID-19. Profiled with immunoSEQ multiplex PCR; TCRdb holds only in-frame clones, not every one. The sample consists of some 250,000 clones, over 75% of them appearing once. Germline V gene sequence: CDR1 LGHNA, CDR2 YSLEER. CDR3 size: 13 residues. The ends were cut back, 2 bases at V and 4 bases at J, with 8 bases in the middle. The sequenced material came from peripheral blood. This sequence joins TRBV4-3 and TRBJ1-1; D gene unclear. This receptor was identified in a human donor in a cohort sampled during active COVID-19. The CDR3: CASSQIEATEAFF. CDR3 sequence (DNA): TGCGCCAGCAGCCAAATCGAGGCCACTGAAGCTTTCTTT.